This TCR beta chain derives from a study of cytomegalovirus exposure and HLA in healthy donors. Looking at the study overall: HLA-typed donors were the source of about 85 million unique TCRs, which an early data release held.

Remarks on this clone: Its antigen is unidentified.

Whole-study results and caveats: A link between a missense DCLRE1C variant and TCR beta V- and J-gene trimming emerged from a later analysis. Investigators reported fewer than 200 TCR beta chains as tied to cytomegalovirus. Most of the TCR beta V segments (in an earlier analysis) were productive either about 87% or about 30% of the time.

The PCR ran on 60 Vbeta and 13 Jbeta primers. Measured with immunoSEQ multiplex PCR; TCRdb has only the in-frame clones, and not every one. The table shows roughly 98,000 clones, with under 80% occurring only once. The source material was PBMCs. This TCR derives from a man aged 35 to 55 in good health and CMV-seronegative.

For the CDR3, the DNA is TGTGCCAGCAGCTCCGCCTCGTGGGGGGGAGATGAAAAACTGTTTTTT. Its protein product is CASSSASWGGDEKLFF. V is TRBV5-4 and J is TRBJ1-4; D might be TRBD1 (5 bases). The CDR3 has 16 residues. The V and J ends lost 3 bases and 6 bases respectively, with 18 bases between them. The germline V gene has CDR1 SGHNT and CDR2 YYREEE (reference sequence).